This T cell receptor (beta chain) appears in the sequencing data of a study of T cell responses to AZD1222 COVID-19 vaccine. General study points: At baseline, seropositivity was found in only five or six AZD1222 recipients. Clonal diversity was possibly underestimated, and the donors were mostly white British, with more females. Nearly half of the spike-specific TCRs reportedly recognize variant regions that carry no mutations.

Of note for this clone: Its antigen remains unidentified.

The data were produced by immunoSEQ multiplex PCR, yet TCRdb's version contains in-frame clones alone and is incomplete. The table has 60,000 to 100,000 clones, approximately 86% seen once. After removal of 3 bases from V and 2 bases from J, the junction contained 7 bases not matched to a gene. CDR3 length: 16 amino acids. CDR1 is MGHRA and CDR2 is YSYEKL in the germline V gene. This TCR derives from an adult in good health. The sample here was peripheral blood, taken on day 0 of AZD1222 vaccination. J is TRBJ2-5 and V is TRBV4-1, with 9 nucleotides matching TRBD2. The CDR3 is CASSHGSAGGQETQYF. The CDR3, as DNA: TGCGCCAGCAGCCACGGTTCTGCGGGAGGGCAAGAGACCCAGTACTTC.